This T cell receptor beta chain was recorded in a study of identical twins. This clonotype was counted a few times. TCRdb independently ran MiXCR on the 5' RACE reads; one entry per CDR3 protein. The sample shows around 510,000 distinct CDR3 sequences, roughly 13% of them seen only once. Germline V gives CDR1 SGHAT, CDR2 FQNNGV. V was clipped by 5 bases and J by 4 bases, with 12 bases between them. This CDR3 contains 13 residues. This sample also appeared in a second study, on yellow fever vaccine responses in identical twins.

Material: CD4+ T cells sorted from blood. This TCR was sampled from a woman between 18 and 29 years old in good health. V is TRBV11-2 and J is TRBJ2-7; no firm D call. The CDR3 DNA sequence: TGTGCCAGCAGCAGGACGGAGAGATACGAGCAGTACTTC. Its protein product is CASSRTERYEQYF.